This T cell receptor (beta chain) was sequenced in a study of blood T cell repertoires in COVID-19. About the research overall: COVID-19 samples, acute and convalescent, were from the United States, Italy and Spain. PBMCs, B-cell-depleted T cells, or T cells provided the cDNA or gDNA that made up the material.

The CDR3 extends over 11 amino acids. Germline values: CDR1 SQVTM, CDR2 ANQGSEA. Trimming stripped 2 bases from V and 5 bases from J, with 6 bases between. Authors' data handling: Estimated nucleated cell counts came from reference gene primer amplification. Assay used: immunoSEQ multiplex PCR; TCRdb lists only in-frame clones, some missing. The V and J calls and the clone size are those of that table, but D and trimming were determined from the DNA. The profile shows approximately 300,000 clones, 90% of them singletons. Seattle-derived patients entered the study during active infection and were followed longitudinally.

Sequencing was done on a sample of peripheral blood. The rearrangement links TRBV29-1 to TRBJ1-2; no clear D gene. The clonotype was recovered from a woman in her 30s with COVID-19, enrolled during active disease. The CDR3 DNA sequence: TGCAGCGTTGAACGGGATTATGGCTACACCTTC. Its translation: CSVERDYGYTF.